A selection of T cell receptor beta chains follows, all from one sample in a study of long-term antiretroviral therapy in people with HIV. TCRdb's table, derived via immunoSEQ multiplex PCR, lists solely in-frame clones and lacks some. Of roughly 19,000 clones listed, roughly 84% are singletons. The source material was unsorted PBMCs, sampled less than 2.5 years after starting antiretroviral therapy. The receptors were sampled from a man aged 35 to 55 with HIV. Each CDR3 is given with its conserved first and last residue. Each record gives: D gene, V gene, clone size, CDR3 length, CDR3 protein. D genes are given only for firm matches. The size of a clone is reported for some rows only, either as once, few or many, or as a class for expanded clones.

d_call: TRBD1; v_call: TRBV7-7; clone_size: -; cdr3_length: 13; cdr3_aa: CASSSDRGAEQYF
d_call: -; v_call: TRBV15; clone_size: -; cdr3_length: 14; cdr3_aa: CATSREGRNTEAFF
d_call: TRBD1; v_call: TRBV2; clone_size: -; cdr3_length: 18; cdr3_aa: CASSPRTGNTRSYNEQFF
d_call: -; v_call: TRBV5-4; clone_size: -; cdr3_length: 15; cdr3_aa: CASSLAGVQAYEQYF
d_call: -; v_call: TRBV18; clone_size: -; cdr3_length: 14; cdr3_aa: CASSPVDRIRELFF
d_call: TRBD1; v_call: TRBV11-2; clone_size: -; cdr3_length: 16; cdr3_aa: CASSFRDRGLNTEAFF
d_call: -; v_call: TRBV18; clone_size: -; cdr3_length: 16; cdr3_aa: CASSPLNKYSTDTQYF
d_call: -; v_call: TRBV5-6; clone_size: -; cdr3_length: 14; cdr3_aa: CASSRFREANVLTF
d_call: TRBD1; v_call: TRBV4-1; clone_size: once; cdr3_length: 14; cdr3_aa: CASSFIQGADGQYF
d_call: -; v_call: TRBV5-1; clone_size: few; cdr3_length: 13; cdr3_aa: CASSLDLANEQYF
d_call: TRBD2; v_call: TRBV6-4; clone_size: -; cdr3_length: 16; cdr3_aa: CASSAPQTSGGCEQYF
d_call: -; v_call: TRBV30; clone_size: -; cdr3_length: 14; cdr3_aa: CAWSITLLSYEQYF
d_call: TRBD1; v_call: TRBV25-1; clone_size: -; cdr3_length: 15; cdr3_aa: CASSEPGQRAYEQYF
d_call: -; v_call: TRBV9; clone_size: -; cdr3_length: 14; cdr3_aa: CASSVDGSSYEQYF
d_call: -; v_call: TRBV27; clone_size: -; cdr3_length: 13; cdr3_aa: CASSPRQGYGYTF
d_call: -; v_call: TRBV21-1; clone_size: -; cdr3_length: 17; cdr3_aa: CASSKGRGARFDQPQHF
d_call: -; v_call: TRBV25-1; clone_size: -; cdr3_length: 14; cdr3_aa: CASSEGGSGFTVFF
d_call: TRBD1; v_call: TRBV10-2; clone_size: -; cdr3_length: 16; cdr3_aa: CASSLLGQTNTGELFF
d_call: -; v_call: TRBV6-6; clone_size: few; cdr3_length: 11; cdr3_aa: CASTDSYGYTF
d_call: -; v_call: TRBV7-2; clone_size: -; cdr3_length: 14; cdr3_aa: CASSLLTGVDEQFF
d_call: -; v_call: TRBV2; clone_size: -; cdr3_length: 10; cdr3_aa: CARRTPEAFF
d_call: -; v_call: TRBV6-5; clone_size: -; cdr3_length: 12; cdr3_aa: CASRPLAGEQYF
d_call: -; v_call: TRBV27; clone_size: -; cdr3_length: 15; cdr3_aa: CASSLSEGGYNEQFF
d_call: -; v_call: TRBV7-3; clone_size: -; cdr3_length: 13; cdr3_aa: CASSLGVQETQYF
d_call: -; v_call: TRBV5-1; clone_size: -; cdr3_length: 15; cdr3_aa: CASSPPRDSGNTIYF
d_call: TRBD1; v_call: TRBV6-5; clone_size: -; cdr3_length: 16; cdr3_aa: CASSYPDREGTYEQYF
d_call: TRBD1; v_call: TRBV19; clone_size: -; cdr3_length: 14; cdr3_aa: CASSKGQTNTEAFF
d_call: TRBD1; v_call: TRBV4-3; clone_size: few; cdr3_length: 16; cdr3_aa: CASSQWGGTGVDEQFF
d_call: -; v_call: TRBV9; clone_size: -; cdr3_length: 15; cdr3_aa: CASSVAGVYNSPLHF
d_call: -; v_call: TRBV11-2; clone_size: -; cdr3_length: 14; cdr3_aa: CASSLGGAQETQYF